One sample yielded the 10 T cell receptor beta chains listed below, sequenced in a study of graft-versus-host responses after intestinal transplantation. TCRdb keeps only in-frame clones here, not all; method: immunoSEQ multiplex PCR. The sample carries 90,000 to 100,000 clones, 90% to 95% recorded once. Their antigens are not known. The source material was unstimulated CD8+ T cells sorted from spleen or lymph node cells, sampled before intestinal transplant. These TCRs come from a human donor who received an intestinal transplant.

The chain links TRBV4-1 to TRBJ1-2, with D unclear. Trimming pared 0 bases from V and 2 bases from J, leaving 10 bases between. The germline gives CDR1 MGHRA, CDR2 YSYEKL. CDR3 length equals 15 residues. The CDR3 region has the DNA TGCGCCAGCAGCCAAGATCCCCGAGGAAACTATGGCTACACCTTC. It is translated as CASSQDPRGNYGYTF.

The chain recombines TRBV2 with TRBJ2-7; unclear D gene. This CDR3 spans 11 amino acids. Germline V gene sequence: CDR1 SNHLY, CDR2 FYNNEI. Trimming took 5 bases from V and 7 from J, leaving 9 bases between them. In nucleotides, the CDR3 is TGTGCCAGCAGTTTACGGTTAGAGCAGTACTTC. Its protein product is CASSLRLEQYF.

The J gene is TRBJ1-1, the V gene TRBV30; 7 bases are shared with TRBD1. Per germline, CDR1 GTSNPN and CDR2 SVGIG (reference sequence). The CDR3 is made up of 14 amino acids. The V gene end was trimmed by 2 bases and the J gene end by 8 bases; junction bases not matched to a gene: 11. This CDR3 is CAWSMTGLGPEAFF. The CDR3 nucleotides are TGTGCCTGGAGTATGACAGGGTTGGGCCCCGAAGCTTTCTTT.

V gene TRBV5-1 combines with J gene TRBJ2-2; 7 nucleotides line up with TRBD2. Looked up from germline, CDR1 is SGHRS and CDR2 is YFSETQ. The J segment lost 6 bases and the V segment lost 4 bases, leaving 3 bases of the junction unmatched. This CDR3 spans 13 amino acids. As DNA, the CDR3 is TGCGCCAGCAGCCTGGGAGGGCCCGGGGAGCTGTTTTTT. Translation: CASSLGGPGELFF.

The chain couples TRBV2 to TRBJ2-7; 9 bases line up with TRBD1. The V gene's germline CDR1 is SNHLY and CDR2 FYNNEI. The CDR3 spans 16 residues. Germline trimming cut 7 bases from V and 4 bases from J; bases unmatched to any gene: 14. DNA for the CDR3: TGTGCCAGCAAGAACGCGGGACAGGGTTTAAAGTACGAGCAGTACTTC. Protein: CASKNAGQGLKYEQYF.

This sequence joins TRBV14 and TRBJ1-2; tentative D call: TRBD1 (6 bases). There are 14 residues in the CDR3. The germline V gene encodes CDR1 SGHDN and CDR2 FVKESK. Trimming shortened V by 1 base and J by 2 bases, and 8 bases separated the two germline ends. CDR3 nucleotide sequence: TGTGCCAGCAGCCAAGTAAGGGGGAACTATGGCTACACCTTC. Its translation: CASSQVRGNYGYTF.

The chain employs TRBV28 and TRBJ1-1, with D uncertain. V was pared by 1 base and J by 2 bases, with 5 bases between. The germline CDR1 and CDR2 sequences are MDHEN and SYDVKM. The CDR3 sequence is 13 residues long. In DNA form, the CDR3 reads TGTGCCAGCAGTTTATCAGATAACACTGAAGCTTTCTTT. Its translation: CASSLSDNTEAFF.

The V gene is TRBV27, the J gene TRBJ2-4; D gene unclear. Germline assignment: CDR1 MNHEY and CDR2 SMNVEV (reference sequence). Between the trimmed V and J ends, which lost 2 bases and 0 bases, there was a span of 2 bases. CDR3 size: 13 residues. CDR3 amino acids: CASSLQAKNIQYF. The CDR3, as DNA: TGTGCCAGCAGTTTACAAGCCAAAAACATTCAGTACTTC.

V and J are TRBV30 and TRBJ2-7, with D tentatively TRBD2 (6 bases). CDR3 size: 13 residues. With 4 bases removed from V and 3 bases from J, the gap between germline ends came to 13 bases. From germline, CDR1 is GTSNPN and CDR2 SVGIG (reference sequence). CDR3 coding DNA: TGTGCCTGGACAACGGGGGAGAGCTACGAGCAGTACTTC. Amino acid sequence: CAWTTGESYEQYF.

The CDR3 protein is CASSQETGSNEKLFF. The CDR3 nucleotides read TGCGCCAGCAGCCAAGAAACAGGGTCCAATGAAAAACTGTTTTTT. The chain joins TRBV4-3 to TRBJ1-4, with D possibly TRBD1 on 6 matching bases. Germline-derived CDR1 and CDR2 are LGHNA and YSLEER. The V end was cut by 0 bases, the J end by 5 bases, with 10 bases between. CDR3 length: 15 amino acids.